This T cell receptor (beta chain) came from a study of cytomegalovirus exposure and HLA in healthy donors. Use of 60 Vbeta and 13 Jbeta primers characterized the PCR. TCRdb's copy holds only in-frame clones and misses some; the assay was immunoSEQ multiplex PCR. Among 100,000 to 140,000 clones listed, over 70% were seen once. This CDR3 region has 14 residues. V was pared by 6 bases and J by 7 bases, with 3 bases of the junction left unmatched. Germline V gene sequence: CDR1 SQVTM, CDR2 ANQGSEA. Sequences were obtained from PBMCs. This sequence originates from a man aged 25-40 years in good health and CMV-seronegative. V usage is TRBV29-1 and J usage is TRBJ2-2; 15 nucleotides agree with TRBD2. CDR3 coding DNA: TGCAGCGTGTGGACTAGCGGGGGGGGCGGGGAGCTGTTTTTT. It specifies CSVWTSGGGGELFF.